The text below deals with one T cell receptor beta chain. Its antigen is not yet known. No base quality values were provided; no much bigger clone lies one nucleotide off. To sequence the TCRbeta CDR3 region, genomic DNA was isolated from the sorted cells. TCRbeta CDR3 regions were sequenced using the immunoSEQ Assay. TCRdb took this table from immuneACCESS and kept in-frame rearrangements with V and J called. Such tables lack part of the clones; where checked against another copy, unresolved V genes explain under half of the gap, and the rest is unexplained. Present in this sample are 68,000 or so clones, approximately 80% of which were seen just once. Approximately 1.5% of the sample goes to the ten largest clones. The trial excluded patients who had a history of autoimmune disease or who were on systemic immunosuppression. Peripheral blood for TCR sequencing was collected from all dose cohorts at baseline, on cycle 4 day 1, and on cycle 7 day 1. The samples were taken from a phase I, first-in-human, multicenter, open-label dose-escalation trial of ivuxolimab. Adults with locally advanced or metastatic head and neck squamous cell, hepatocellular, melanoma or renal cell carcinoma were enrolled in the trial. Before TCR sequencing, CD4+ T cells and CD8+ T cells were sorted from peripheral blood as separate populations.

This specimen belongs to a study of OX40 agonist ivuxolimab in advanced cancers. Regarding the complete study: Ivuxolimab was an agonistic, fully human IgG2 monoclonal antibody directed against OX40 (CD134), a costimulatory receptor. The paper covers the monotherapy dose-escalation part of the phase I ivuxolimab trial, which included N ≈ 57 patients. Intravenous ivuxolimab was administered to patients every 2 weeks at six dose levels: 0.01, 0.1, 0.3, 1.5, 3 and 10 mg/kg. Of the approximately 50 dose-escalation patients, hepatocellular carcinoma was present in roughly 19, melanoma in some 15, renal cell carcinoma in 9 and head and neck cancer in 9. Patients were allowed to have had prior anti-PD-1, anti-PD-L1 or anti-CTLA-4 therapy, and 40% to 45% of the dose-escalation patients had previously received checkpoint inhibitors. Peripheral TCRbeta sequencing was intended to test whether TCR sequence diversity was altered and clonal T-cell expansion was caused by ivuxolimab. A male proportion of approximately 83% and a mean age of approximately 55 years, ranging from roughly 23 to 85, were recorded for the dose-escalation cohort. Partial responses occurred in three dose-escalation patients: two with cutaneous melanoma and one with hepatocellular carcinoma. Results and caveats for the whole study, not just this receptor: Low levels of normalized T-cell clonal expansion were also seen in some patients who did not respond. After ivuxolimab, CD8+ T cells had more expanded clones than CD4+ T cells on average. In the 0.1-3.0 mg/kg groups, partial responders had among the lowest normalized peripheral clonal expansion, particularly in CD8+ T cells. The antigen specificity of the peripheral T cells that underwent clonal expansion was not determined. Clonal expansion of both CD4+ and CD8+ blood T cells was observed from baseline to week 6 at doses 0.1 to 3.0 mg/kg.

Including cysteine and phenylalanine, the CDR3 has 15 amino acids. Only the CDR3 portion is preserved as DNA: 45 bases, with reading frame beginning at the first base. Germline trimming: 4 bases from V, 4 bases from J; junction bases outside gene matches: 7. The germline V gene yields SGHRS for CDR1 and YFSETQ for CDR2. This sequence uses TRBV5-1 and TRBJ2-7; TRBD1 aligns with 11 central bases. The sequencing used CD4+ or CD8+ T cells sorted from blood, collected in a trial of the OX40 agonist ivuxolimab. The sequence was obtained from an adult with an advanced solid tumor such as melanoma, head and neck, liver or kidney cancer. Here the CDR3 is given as CASSRGTGGEYEQYF. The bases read TGCGCCAGCAGCCGAGGGACAGGGGGAGAGTACGAGCAGTACTTC.